This entry features one T cell receptor (beta chain) sequence. Donors had localized lung adenocarcinoma, a non-small cell lung cancer. CDR1 and CDR2 from the germline V gene are MNHEY and SVGAGI. V was shortened by 4 bases and J by 12 bases, with 22 bases between the two germline ends. This CDR3 region has 15 residues. TCRdb ran MiXCR on the PCR reads and lists one entry per CDR3 protein. The sample contains about 20,000 distinct CDR3 sequences, less than 65% of which appear only once. This record belongs to a study of CD4 and CD8 cells across lung adenocarcinoma regions. The V gene is TRBV6-5, the J gene TRBJ2-4; either TRBD1 or TRBD2 may supply D (5 bases each). The receptor was derived from a female donor with lung adenocarcinoma. The CD4 and CD8 labels of this study may be unreliable. Sequenced: CD8+ T cells from the center of a lung tumor. In nucleotides, the CDR3 is TGTGCCAGCAGTTCGGGGCAGACTACCAAAAATACTCAGTACTTC. Its translation is CASSSGQTTKNTQYF.